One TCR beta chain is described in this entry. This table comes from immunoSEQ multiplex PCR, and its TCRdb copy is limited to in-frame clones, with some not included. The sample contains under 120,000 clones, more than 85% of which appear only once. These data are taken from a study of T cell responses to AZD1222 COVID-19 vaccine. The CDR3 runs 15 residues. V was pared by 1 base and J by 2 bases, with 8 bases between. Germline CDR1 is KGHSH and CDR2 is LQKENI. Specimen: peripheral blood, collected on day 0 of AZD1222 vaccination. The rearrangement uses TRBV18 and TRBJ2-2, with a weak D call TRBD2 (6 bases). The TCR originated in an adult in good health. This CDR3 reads CASSPLADNTGELFF. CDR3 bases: TGTGCCAGCTCACCACTAGCGGATAACACCGGGGAGCTGTTTTTT.